The following is a T cell receptor (beta chain) sequence with its context. This sample stems from a study of blood T cell repertoires in COVID-19. Study information: COVID-19 samples from acute and convalescent phases originated in the United States, Italy and Spain.

V dropped 9 bases and J dropped 0 bases, with 15 bases sitting between them. The germline gives CDR1 LGHNA, CDR2 YSLEER. The CDR3 covers 15 residues. Method: immunoSEQ multiplex PCR; TCRdb's copy keeps in-frame clones and lacks some. There are 100,000 to 150,000 clones in the sample; approximately 84% occur only once, and about 17% lies in the top ten. The genes are TRBV4-3 and TRBJ1-5; no clear D. This sequence originates from a woman aged 80 or over with acute or convalescent COVID-19. The sequenced sample was peripheral blood. The CDR3 coding sequence is TGCGCCAGTCGGAGTGAAGCGTTTAGCAATCAGCCCCAGCATTTT. This encodes CASRSEAFSNQPQHF.